This T cell receptor (beta chain) is drawn from a study of patients and donors after allogeneic stem cell transplantation. The germline gives CDR1 SGDLS, CDR2 YYNGEE. This CDR3 region has 16 residues. V lost 0 bases and J 1 base, leaving 12 bases between the germline ends. MiXCR, run by TCRdb on the RT-PCR reads, gives a single entry per CDR3 protein. The sample lists some 960,000 distinct CDR3 sequences; approximately 18% were seen once. The chain is built from TRBV9 and TRBJ2-3; D may be TRBD1 (5 bases). The clonotype comes from a human donor who was either an allogeneic HSCT recipient or a stem cell or donor lymphocyte infusion donor (not recorded which). It is not recorded whose cells these are; they may come from a transplant donor. Input material: blood, either unsorted or a sorted T cell fraction (not recorded which). The CDR3 loop reads CASSVVGAGGTDTQYF. In DNA form, the CDR3 reads TGTGCCAGCAGCGTAGTAGGGGCTGGGGGCACAGATACGCAGTATTTT.